This paragraph covers one TCR beta chain sequence. Its antigen is unknown. The PCR was carried out with 60 Vbeta primers and 13 Jbeta primers. Produced via immunoSEQ multiplex PCR; TCRdb's table is partial and in-frame only. The sample records roughly 150,000 clones, roughly four fifths being singletons. V dropped 7 bases and J dropped 1 base, with 8 bases sitting between them. Germline V gene lookup returns CDR1 KGHSH and CDR2 LQKENI. The CDR3 runs 14 residues. The entry originates in a study of cytomegalovirus exposure and HLA in healthy donors. Whole-study results and caveats: Donors belonging to an Asian-associated ancestry cluster reportedly showed fewer N-insertions in productive TCRs than the approximately 680-donor mean, according to what a later analysis found. Overall, roughly 170 TCR beta chains were annotated as cytomegalovirus-associated. In presence/absence analyses, roughly uniform sequencing depth across donors was assumed.

Sequencing was carried out using PBMCs. This sequence originates from a male donor in good health and CMV-seropositive. The V and J genes are TRBV18 and TRBJ2-6, with D possibly TRBD1 on 5 matching bases. The CDR3 DNA reads TGTGCCAGCTTTGCAGGGTCTGGGGCCAACGTCCTGACTTTC. Translating gives CASFAGSGANVLTF.